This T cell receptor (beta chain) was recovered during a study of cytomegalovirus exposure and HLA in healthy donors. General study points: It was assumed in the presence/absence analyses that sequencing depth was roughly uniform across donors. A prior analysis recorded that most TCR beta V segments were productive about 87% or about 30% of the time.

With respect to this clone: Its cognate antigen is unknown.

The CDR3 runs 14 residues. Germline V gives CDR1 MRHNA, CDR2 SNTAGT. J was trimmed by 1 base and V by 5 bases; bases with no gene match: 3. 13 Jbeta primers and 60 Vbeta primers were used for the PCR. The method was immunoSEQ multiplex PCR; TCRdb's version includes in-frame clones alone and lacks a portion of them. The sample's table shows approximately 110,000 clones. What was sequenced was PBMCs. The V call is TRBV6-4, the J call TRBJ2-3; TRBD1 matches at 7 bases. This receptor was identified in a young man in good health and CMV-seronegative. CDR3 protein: CASSLQGGTDTQYF. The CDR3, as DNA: TGTGCCAGCAGTTTGCAGGGGGGCACAGATACGCAGTATTTT.